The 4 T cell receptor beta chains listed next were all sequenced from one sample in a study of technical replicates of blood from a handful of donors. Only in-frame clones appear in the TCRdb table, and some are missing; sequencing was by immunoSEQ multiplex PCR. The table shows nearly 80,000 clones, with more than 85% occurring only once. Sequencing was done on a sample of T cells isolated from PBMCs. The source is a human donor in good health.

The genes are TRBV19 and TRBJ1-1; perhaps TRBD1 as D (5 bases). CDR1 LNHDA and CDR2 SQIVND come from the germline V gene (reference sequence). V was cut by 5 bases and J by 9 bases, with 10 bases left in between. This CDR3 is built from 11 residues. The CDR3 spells CASSGARKAFF. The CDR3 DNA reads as TGTGCCAGTAGTGGGGCTCGAAAAGCTTTCTTT.

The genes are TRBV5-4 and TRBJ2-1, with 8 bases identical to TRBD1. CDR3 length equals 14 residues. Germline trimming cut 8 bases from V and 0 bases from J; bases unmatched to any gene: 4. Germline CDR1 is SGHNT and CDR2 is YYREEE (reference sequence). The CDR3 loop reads CASHRGFSYNEQFF. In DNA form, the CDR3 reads TGTGCCAGTCACAGGGGGTTCTCCTACAATGAGCAGTTCTTC.

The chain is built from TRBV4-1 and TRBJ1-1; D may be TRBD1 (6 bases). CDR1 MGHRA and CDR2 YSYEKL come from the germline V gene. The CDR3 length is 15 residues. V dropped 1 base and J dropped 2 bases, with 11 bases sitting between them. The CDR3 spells CASSQAHRDNTEAFF. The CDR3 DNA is TGCGCCAGCAGCCAAGCCCACAGGGATAACACTGAAGCTTTCTTT.

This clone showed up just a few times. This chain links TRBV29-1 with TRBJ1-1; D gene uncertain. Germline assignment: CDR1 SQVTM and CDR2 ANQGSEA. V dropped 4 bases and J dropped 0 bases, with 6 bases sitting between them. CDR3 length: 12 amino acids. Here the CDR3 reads CSVGRLNTEAFF. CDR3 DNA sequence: TGCAGCGTTGGGCGGCTGAACACTGAAGCTTTCTTT. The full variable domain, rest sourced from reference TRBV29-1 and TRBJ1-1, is SAVISQKPSRDICQRGTSLTIQCQVDSQVTMMFWYRQQPGQSLTLIATANQGSEATYESGFVIDKFPISRPNLTFSTLTVSNMSPEDSSIYLCSVGRLNTEAFFGQGTRLTVV.